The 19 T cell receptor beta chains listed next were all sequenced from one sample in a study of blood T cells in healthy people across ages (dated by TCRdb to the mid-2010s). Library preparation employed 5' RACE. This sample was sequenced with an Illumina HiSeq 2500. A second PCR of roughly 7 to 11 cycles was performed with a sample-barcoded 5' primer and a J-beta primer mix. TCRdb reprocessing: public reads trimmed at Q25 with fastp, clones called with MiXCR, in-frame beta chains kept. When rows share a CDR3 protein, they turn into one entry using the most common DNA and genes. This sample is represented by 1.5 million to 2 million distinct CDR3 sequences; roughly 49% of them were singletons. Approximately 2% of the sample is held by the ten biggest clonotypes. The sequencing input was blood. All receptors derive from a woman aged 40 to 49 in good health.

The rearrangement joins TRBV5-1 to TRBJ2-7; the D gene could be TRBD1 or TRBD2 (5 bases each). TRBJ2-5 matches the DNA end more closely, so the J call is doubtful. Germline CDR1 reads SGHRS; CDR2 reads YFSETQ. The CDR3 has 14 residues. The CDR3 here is CASSSGAQSETQYF. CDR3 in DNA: TGCGCCAGCAGTTCCGGGGCCCAGTCGGAGACCCAGTACTTC.

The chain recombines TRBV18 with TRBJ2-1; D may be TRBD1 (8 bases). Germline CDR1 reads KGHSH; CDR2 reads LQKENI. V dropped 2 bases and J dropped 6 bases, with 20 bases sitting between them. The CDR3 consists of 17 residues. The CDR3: CASSPDRGGKNINEQFF. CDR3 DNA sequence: TGTGCCAGCTCACCAGACAGGGGAGGGAAAAACATCAATGAGCAGTTCTTC.

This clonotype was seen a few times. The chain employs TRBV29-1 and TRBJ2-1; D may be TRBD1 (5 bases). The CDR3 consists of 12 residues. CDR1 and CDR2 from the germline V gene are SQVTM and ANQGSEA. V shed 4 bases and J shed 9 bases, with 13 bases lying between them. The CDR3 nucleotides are TGCAGCGTTGCCCAGGGCCTCGGTGAGCAGTTCTTC. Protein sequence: CSVAQGLGEQFF.

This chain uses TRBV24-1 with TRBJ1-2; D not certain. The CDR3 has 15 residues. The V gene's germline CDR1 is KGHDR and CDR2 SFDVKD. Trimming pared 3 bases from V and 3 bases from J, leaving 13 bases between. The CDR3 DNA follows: TGTGCCACCAGTGATCCGCACGGGATCGACTATGGCTACACCTTC. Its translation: CATSDPHGIDYGYTF.

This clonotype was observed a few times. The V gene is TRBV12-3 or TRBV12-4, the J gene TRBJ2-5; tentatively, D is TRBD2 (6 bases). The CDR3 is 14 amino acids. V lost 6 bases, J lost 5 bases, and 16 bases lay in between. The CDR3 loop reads CASSTGSGGETQYF. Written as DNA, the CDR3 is TGTGCCAGCAGCACCGGGTCAGGAGGGGAGACCCAGTACTTC.

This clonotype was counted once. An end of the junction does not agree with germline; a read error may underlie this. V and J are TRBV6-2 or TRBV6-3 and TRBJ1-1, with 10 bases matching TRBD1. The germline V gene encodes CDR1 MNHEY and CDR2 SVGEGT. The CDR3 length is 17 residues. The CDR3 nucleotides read TGTGCCTGCAGTCGAATGCTGACAGGGGGCGTACGGACTGAAGCTTTCTTT. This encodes CACSRMLTGGVRTEAFF.

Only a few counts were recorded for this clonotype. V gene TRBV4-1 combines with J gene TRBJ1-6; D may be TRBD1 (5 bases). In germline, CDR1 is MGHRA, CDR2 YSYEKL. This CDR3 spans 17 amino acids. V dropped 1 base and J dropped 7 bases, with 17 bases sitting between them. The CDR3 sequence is CASSQVVQGLQNSPLHF. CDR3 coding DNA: TGCGCCAGCAGCCAAGTTGTTCAGGGACTCCAGAATTCACCCCTCCACTTT.

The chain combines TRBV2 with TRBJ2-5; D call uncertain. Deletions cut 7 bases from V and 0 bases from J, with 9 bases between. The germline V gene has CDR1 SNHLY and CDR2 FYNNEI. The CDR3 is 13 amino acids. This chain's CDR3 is CASNGLDQETQYF. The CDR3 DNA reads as TGTGCCAGCAACGGGCTGGACCAAGAGACCCAGTACTTC.

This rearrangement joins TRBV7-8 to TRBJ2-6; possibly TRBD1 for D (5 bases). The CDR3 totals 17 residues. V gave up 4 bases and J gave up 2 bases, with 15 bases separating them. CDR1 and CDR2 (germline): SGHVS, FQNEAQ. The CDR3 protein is CASSSGRIGAGANVLTF. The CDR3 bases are TGTGCCAGCAGCTCAGGACGGATAGGGGCTGGGGCCAACGTCCTGACTTTC.

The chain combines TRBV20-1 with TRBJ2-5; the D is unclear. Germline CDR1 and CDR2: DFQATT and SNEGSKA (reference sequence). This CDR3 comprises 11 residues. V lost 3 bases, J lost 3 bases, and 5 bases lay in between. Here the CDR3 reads CSASRKETQYF. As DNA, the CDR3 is TGCAGTGCTAGCCGGAAAGAGACCCAGTACTTC.

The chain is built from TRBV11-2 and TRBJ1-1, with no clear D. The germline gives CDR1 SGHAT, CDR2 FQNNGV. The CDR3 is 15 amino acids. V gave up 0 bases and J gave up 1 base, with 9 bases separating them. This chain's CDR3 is CASSLDNTENTEAFF. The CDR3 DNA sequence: TGTGCCAGCAGCTTAGATAACACGGAGAACACTGAAGCTTTCTTT.

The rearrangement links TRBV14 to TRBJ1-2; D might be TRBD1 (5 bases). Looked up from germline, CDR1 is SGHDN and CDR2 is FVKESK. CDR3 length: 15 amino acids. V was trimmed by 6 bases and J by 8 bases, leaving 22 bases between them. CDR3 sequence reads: CASSGENPWGEGYTF. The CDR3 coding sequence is TGTGCCAGCAGTGGAGAGAATCCGTGGGGCGAGGGCTACACCTTC.

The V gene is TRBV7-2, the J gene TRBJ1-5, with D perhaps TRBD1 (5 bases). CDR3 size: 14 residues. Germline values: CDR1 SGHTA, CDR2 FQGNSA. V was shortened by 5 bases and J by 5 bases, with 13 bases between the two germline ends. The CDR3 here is CASSPRARDQPQHF. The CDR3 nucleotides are TGTGCCAGCAGCCCTAGGGCCAGGGATCAGCCCCAGCATTTT.

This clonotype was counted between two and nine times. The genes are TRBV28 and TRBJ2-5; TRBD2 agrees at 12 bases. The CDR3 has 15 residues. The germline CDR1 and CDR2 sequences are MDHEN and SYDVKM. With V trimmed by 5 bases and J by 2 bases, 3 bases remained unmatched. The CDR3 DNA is TGTGCCAGCAGTCCTAGCGGGAGGGGGCAAGAGACCCAGTACTTC. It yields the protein CASSPSGRGQETQYF.

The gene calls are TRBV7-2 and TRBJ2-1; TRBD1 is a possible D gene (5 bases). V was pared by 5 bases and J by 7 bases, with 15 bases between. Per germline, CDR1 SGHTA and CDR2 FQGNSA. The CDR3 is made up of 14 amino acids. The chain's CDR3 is CASSIRQIRNEQFF. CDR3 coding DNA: TGTGCCAGCAGCATCCGACAGATACGGAATGAGCAGTTCTTC.

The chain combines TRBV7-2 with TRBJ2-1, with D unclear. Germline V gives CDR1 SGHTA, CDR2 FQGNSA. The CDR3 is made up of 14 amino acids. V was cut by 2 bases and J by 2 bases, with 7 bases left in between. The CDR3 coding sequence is TGTGCCAGCAGCTTACAACCTACCTACAATGAGCAGTTCTTC. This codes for CASSLQPTYNEQFF.

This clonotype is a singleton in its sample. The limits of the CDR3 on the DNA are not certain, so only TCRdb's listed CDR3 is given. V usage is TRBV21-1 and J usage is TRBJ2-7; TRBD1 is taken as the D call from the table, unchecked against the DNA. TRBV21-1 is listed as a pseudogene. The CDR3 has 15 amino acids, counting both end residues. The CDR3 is CASSWGEGAIDEQYF.

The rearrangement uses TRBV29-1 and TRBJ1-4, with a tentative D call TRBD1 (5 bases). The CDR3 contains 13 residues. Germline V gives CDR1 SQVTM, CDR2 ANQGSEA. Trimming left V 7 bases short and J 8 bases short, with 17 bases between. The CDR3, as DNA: TGCAGCGGGCTCCAAGAGGGGCCCGAAAAACTGTTTTTT. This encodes CSGLQEGPEKLFF. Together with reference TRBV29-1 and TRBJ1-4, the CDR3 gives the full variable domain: SAVISQKPSRDICQRGTSLTIQCQVDSQVTMMFWYRQQPGQSLTLIATANQGSEATYESGFVIDKFPISRPNLTFSTLTVSNMSPEDSSIYLCSGLQEGPEKLFFGSGTQLSVL.

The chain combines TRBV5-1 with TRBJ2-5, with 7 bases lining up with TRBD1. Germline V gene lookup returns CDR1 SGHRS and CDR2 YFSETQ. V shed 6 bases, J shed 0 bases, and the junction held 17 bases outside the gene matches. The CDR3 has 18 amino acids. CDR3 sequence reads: CASNPRGLQGIDQETQYF. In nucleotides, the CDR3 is TGCGCCAGCAATCCAAGAGGTTTACAGGGGATCGACCAAGAGACCCAGTACTTC.